This T cell receptor (beta chain) was recovered during a study of T cells in Graves' hyperthyroidism and ophthalmopathy. Study information: Peripheral blood specimens were obtained at initial diagnosis, prior to any treatment. Whole-study results and caveats: The majority of expanded thyroid clonotypes above 0.001 also appeared in blood.

It was RNA transcripts that yielded the amplified TCR beta CDR3 regions. HTBI primers were used for first-round RT-PCR of the TCR CDR3. TCRdb passed the multiplex PCR reads through MiXCR, listing each CDR3 protein once. The sample lists about 720,000 distinct CDR3 sequences; about 17% were seen once. This clonotype was picked up many times. Antigen specificity is unknown. The germline V gene has CDR1 KGHSH and CDR2 LQKENI. V shed 6 bases and J 8 bases; nucleotides not matched to a gene: 7. This CDR3 has 14 amino acids. Subjects aged 18 to 65 presented with newly diagnosed hyperthyroidism of less than 2 months' duration.

V gene TRBV18 combines with J gene TRBJ1-4, with TRBD1 matching 9 bases. This TCR was recovered from a woman aged 45-60 years with Graves' hyperthyroidism that later progressed to Graves' ophthalmopathy. The sample consisted of blood. Written as DNA, the CDR3 is TGTGCCAGCTCCTCCGGGACAGGGTACGAAAAACTGTTTTTT. Translated, it gives CASSSGTGYEKLFF.